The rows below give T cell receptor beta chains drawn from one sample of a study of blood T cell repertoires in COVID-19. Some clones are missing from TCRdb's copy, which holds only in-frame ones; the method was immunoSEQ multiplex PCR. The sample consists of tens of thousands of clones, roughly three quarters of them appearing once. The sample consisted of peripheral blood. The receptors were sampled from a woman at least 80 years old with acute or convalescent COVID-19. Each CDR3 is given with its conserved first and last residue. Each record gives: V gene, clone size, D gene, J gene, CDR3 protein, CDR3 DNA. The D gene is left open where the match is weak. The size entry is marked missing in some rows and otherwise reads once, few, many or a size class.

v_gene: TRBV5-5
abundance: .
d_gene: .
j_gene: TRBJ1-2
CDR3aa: CASSLEQGRYGYTF
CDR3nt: TGTGCCAGCAGCTTGGAGCAGGGGCGATATGGCTACACCTTC

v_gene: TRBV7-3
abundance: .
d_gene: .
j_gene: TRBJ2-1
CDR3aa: CASSLTSQGKVVKNEQFF
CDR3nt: TGTGCCAGCAGCTTAACGAGCCAGGGTAAGGTAGTGAAGAATGAGCAGTTCTTC

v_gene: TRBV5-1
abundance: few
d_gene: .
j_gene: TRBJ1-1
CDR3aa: CASSLGGGIETEAFF
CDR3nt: TGCGCCAGCAGCTTGGGGGGCGGGATCGAAACTGAAGCTTTCTTT

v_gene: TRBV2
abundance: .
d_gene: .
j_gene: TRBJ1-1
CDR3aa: CASRNTGLGNTEAFF
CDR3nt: TGTGCCAGCAGAAATACAGGGTTGGGGAACACTGAAGCTTTCTTT

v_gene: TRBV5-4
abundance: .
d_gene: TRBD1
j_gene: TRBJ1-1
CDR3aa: CASSPRTGGAEAFF
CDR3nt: TGTGCCAGCAGCCCCCGGACAGGTGGGGCTGAAGCTTTCTTT

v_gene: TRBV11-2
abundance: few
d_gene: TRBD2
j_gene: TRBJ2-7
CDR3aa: CASSLRRGADLSYEQYF
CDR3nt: TGTGCCAGCAGCTTAAGGCGGGGGGCCGATCTAAGCTACGAGCAGTACTTC

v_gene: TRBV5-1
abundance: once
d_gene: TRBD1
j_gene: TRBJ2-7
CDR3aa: CASRPAYRGQGAYEQYF
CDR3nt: TGCGCCAGCCGTCCTGCATACCGTGGGCAGGGGGCCTACGAGCAGTACTTC

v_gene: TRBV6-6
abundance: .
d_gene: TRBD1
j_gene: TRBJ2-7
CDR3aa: CASSTTGQSTYEQYF
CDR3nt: TGTGCCAGCAGTACGACGGGACAGAGTACCTACGAGCAGTACTTC

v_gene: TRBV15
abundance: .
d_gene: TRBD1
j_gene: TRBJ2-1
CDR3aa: CATSRDRGFGEQFF
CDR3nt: TGTGCCACCAGCAGGGACAGGGGATTTGGTGAGCAGTTCTTC

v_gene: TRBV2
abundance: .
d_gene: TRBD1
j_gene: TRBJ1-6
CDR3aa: CASSGQGNSPLHF
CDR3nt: TGTGCCAGCTCGGGACAGGGGAATTCACCCCTCCACTTT

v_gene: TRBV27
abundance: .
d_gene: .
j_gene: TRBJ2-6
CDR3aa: CASRGSGTGANVLTF
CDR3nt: TGTGCCAGCAGGGGATCAGGGACTGGGGCCAACGTCCTGACTTTC

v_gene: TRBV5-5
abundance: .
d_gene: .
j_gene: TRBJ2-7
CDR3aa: CASSLVQGWYEQYF
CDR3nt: TGTGCCAGCAGCTTGGTCCAGGGATGGTACGAGCAGTACTTC

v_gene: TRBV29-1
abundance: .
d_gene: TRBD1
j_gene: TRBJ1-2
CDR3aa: CSVTGTDHPGTF
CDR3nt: TGCAGCGTCACCGGGACAGACCACCCGGGGACCTTC

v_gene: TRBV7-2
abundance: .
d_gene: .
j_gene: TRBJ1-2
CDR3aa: CASSTPGLGYTF
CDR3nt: TGTGCCAGCAGCACCCCAGGGCTTGGCTACACCTTC

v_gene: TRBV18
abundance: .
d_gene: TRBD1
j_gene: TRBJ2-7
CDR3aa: CASSPLGTGSYEQYF
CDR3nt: TGTGCCAGCTCACCCTTGGGGACAGGCTCCTACGAGCAGTACTTC

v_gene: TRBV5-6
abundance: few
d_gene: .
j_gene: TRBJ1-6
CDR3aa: CASSRDRRSPLHF
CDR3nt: TGTGCCAGCAGCCGGGATAGGCGTTCACCCCTCCACTTT

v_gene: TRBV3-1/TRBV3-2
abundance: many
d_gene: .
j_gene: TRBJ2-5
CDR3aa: CASSQDPPGEETQYF
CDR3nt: TGTGCCAGCAGCCAAGATCCCCCGGGAGAAGAGACCCAGTACTTC

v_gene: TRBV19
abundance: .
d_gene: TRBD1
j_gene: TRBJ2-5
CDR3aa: CASSWGQGPEETQYF
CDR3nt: TGTGCCAGTAGTTGGGGACAGGGCCCCGAGGAGACCCAGTACTTC

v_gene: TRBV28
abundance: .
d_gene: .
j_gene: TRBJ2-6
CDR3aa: CATEVGSGANVLTF
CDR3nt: TGTGCCACTGAAGTCGGCTCTGGGGCCAACGTCCTGACTTTC

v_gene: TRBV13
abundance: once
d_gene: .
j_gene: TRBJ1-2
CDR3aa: CASSLTGGYGYTF
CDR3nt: TGTGCCAGCAGCCTTACGGGGGGGTATGGCTACACCTTC

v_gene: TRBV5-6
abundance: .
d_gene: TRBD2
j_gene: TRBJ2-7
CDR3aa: CASSPLPEREGEQYF
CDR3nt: TGTGCCAGCAGCCCACTACCCGAGCGGGAAGGGGAGCAGTACTTC

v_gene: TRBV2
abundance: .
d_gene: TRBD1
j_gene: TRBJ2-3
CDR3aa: CASSVLPQGEADTQYF
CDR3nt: TGTGCCAGCAGTGTCCTTCCGCAGGGGGAAGCAGATACGCAGTATTTT

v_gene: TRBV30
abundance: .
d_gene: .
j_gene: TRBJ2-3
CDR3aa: CAWARGGWGVDTDTQYF
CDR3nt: TGTGCCTGGGCAAGGGGCGGTTGGGGGGTGGACACAGATACGCAGTATTTT

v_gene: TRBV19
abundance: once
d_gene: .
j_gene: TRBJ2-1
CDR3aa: CASTPMGGFYNEQFF
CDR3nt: TGTGCCAGTACCCCAATGGGCGGGTTCTACAATGAGCAGTTCTTC

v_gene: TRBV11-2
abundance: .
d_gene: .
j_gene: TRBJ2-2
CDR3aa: CASSQSGVSTGELFF
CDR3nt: TGTGCCAGCAGCCAATCCGGGGTGAGCACCGGGGAGCTGTTTTTT

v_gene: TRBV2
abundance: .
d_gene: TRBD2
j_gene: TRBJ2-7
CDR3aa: CASSDTGLAGSGEQYF
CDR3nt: TGTGCCAGCAGTGACACGGGACTAGCGGGATCGGGCGAGCAGTACTTC

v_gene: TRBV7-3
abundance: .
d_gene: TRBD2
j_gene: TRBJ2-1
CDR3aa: CASSSVAGGYNEQFF
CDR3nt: TGTGCCAGCAGCTCGGTAGCGGGAGGTTACAATGAGCAGTTCTTC

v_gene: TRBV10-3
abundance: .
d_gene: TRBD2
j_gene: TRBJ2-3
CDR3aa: CAISESTSGTDTQYF
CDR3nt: TGTGCCATCAGTGAGTCTACTAGCGGCACAGATACGCAGTATTTT

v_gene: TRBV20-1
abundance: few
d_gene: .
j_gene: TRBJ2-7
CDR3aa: CSARDYYEQYF
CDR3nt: TGCAGTGCTAGAGATTACTACGAGCAGTACTTC

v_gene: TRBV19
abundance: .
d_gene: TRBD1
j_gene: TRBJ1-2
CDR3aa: CASIRQGKNYGYTF
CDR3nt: TGTGCCAGCATCCGACAGGGGAAAAACTATGGCTACACCTTC

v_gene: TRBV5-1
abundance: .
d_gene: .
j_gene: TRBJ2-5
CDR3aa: CASTLSTQETQYF
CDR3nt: TGCGCCAGCACCTTAAGTACTCAAGAGACCCAGTACTTC

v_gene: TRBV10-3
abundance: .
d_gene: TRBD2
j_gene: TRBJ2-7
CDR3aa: CAIRDYQGSYEQYF
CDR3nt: TGTGCCATAAGGGACTATCAAGGCTCCTACGAGCAGTACTTC

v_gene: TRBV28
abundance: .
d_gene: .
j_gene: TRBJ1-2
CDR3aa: CASSFRGIEYGYTF
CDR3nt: TGTGCCAGCAGTTTTAGGGGTATAGAGTATGGCTACACCTTC

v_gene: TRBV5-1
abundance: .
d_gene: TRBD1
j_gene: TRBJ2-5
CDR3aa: CASSRDRAMETQYF
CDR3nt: TGCGCCAGCAGTCGGGACAGGGCTATGGAGACCCAGTACTTC

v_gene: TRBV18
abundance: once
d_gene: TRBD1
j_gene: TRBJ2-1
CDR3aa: CASSQRTGPYNEQFF
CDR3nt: TGTGCCAGCTCACAAAGGACAGGCCCTTACAATGAGCAGTTCTTC

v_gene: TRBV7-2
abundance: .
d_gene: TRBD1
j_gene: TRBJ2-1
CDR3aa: CASSRTWDSKNEQFF
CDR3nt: TGTGCCAGCAGCCGCACTTGGGACAGTAAGAATGAGCAGTTCTTC

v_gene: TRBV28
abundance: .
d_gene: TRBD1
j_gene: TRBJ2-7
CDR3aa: CASSGTGPSYEQYF
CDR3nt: TGTGCCAGCAGCGGGACAGGTCCCTCCTACGAGCAGTACTTC

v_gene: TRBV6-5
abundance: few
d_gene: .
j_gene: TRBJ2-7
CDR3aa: CASSYTGMYEQYF
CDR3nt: TGTGCCAGCAGTTACACAGGGATGTACGAGCAGTACTTC

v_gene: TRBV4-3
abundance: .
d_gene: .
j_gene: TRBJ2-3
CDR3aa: CASSQQQGRSTQYF
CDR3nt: TGCGCCAGCAGCCAGCAGCAGGGTCGGAGTACGCAGTATTTT

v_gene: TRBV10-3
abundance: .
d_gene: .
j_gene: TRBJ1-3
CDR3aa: CAISAGNTIYF
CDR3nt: TGTGCCATCAGTGCGGGAAACACCATATATTTT

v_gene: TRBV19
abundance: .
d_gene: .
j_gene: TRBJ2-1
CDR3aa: CASSIKTNDYNEQFF
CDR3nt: TGTGCCAGTAGTATTAAGACAAACGATTACAATGAGCAGTTCTTC

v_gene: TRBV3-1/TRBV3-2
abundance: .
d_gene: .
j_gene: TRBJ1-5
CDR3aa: CASSQEGRGQPQHF
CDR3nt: TGTGCCAGCAGCCAAGAGGGGAGGGGTCAGCCCCAGCATTTT

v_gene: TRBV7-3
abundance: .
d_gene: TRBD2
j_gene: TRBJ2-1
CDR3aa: CASSLSGIAGGGYNEQFF
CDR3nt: TGTGCCAGCAGCTTATCGGGAATAGCGGGGGGTGGATACAATGAGCAGTTCTTC

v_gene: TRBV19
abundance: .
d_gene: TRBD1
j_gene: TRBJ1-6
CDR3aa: CASSTPTGANSPLHF
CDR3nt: TGTGCCAGTAGTACCCCGACAGGGGCGAATTCACCCCTCCACTTT

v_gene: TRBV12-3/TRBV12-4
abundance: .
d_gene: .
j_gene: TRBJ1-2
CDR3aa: CASSSQGGYGYTF
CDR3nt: TGTGCCAGCAGTAGCCAGGGAGGTTATGGCTACACCTTC

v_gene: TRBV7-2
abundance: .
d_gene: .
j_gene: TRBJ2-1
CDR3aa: CASSLAAGGIYNEQFF
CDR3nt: TGTGCCAGCAGCTTAGCAGCAGGGGGGATCTACAATGAGCAGTTCTTC

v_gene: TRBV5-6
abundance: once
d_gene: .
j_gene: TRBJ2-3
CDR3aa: CASSFYRAGTDTQYF
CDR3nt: TGTGCCAGCAGCTTCTACAGGGCCGGCACAGATACGCAGTATTTT

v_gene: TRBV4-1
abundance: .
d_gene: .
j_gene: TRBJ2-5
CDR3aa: CASSQDSTGFQETQYF
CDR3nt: TGCGCCAGCAGCCAAGATTCAACGGGATTCCAGGAGACCCAGTACTTC

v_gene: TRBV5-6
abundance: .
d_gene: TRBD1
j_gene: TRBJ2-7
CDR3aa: CASSYGTGFHEQYF
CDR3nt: TGTGCCAGCAGCTACGGGACAGGGTTCCACGAGCAGTACTTC